Listed below are T cell receptor beta chains from one sample, sequenced in a study of tumor-infiltrating lymphocytes in localized non-small cell lung cancer. The method was immunoSEQ multiplex PCR; TCRdb's version includes in-frame clones alone and lacks a portion of them. The table has approximately 9,500 clones, around 74% seen once. Sequencing was performed on uninvolved lung tissue not adjacent to the tumor. The receptor set was obtained from a human donor with non-small cell lung cancer. Each CDR3 is given without its conserved first and last residue.

>TRBV6-4|11|TRBJ1-1
ASSTNDRDFPF
>TRBV4-1|15|TRBJ1-5
ASSQAPIGTEDQPQH
>TRBV19|13|TRBJ2-3
ASSQGFGGTDTQY
>TRBV5-6|10|TRBJ1-2
ASSTSHGGYT
>TRBV4-2|11|-
ASSPQGNHEQY
>TRBV30|13|TRBJ2-1
AWSWASGLYNEQF
>TRBV5-1|13|TRBJ2-6
ASSLMRDRANVLT
>TRBV2|14|TRBJ1-2
ASSVIGVRTPYGYT
>TRBV10-3|11|TRBJ1-1
AITTGTDTEAF
>TRBV9|12|TRBJ1-1
ASSVGPGATEAF
>TRBV9|13|TRBJ2-3
ASSVASRRTDTQY
>TRBV7-9|10|TRBJ1-1
ASSWTQGAAF
>TRBV7-2|12|TRBJ2-3
ASSTVGRADTQY
>TRBV29-1|12|TRBJ2-5
SVESGGRVATQY
>TRBV5-5|15|TRBJ2-1
ASSLGIAGGSYNEQF
>TRBV6-6|12|TRBJ2-5
ASNPSGGTWTQY
>TRBV25-1|10|TRBJ1-1
ASSVGNTEAF
>TRBV7-2|13|TRBJ2-5
ASSLPGSFQETQY